This T cell receptor (beta chain) stems from a study of beta chain features in type 1 diabetes. Details on this clone: As yet, its antigen is unknown.

All of the isolated RNA was reverse transcribed, so expressed TCRB transcripts were sequenced. Libraries were prepared by immunoSEQ multiplex PCR; TCRdb keeps only in-frame clonotypes and omits some of them. The repertoire holds 100,000 to 150,000 clones, with roughly a sixth as singletons. Study-wide results and caveats: The study found moderately but significantly shorter TCRB CDR3s in all four CD4+ subsets of Type 1 diabetes patients. For patients, the naive, central memory and Treg TCRB repertoires appeared more alike than for healthy donors.

This sequence was found in a man younger than 35 with type 1 diabetes. The sequenced sample was central memory CD4+ T cells from blood.

CDR3 residues: CASSHRARQAANYGYTF. Written as DNA, the CDR3 is TGCGCCAGCAGCCATAGGGCCCGACAGGCCGCTAACTATGGCTACACCTTC. The chain couples TRBV4-1 to TRBJ1-2, with D tentatively TRBD1 (6 bases). The V gene's germline CDR1 is MGHRA and CDR2 YSYEKL. Trimming cost V 3 bases and J 0 bases, with 17 bases left between them. The CDR3 is 17 residues long.